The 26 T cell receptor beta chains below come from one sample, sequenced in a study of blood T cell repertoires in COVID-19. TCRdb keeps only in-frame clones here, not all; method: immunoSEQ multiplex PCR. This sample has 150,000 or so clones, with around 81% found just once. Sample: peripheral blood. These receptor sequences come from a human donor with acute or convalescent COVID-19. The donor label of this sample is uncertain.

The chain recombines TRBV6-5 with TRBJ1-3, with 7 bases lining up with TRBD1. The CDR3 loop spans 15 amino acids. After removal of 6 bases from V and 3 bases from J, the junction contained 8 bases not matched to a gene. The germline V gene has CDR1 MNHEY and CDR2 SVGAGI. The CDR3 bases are TGTGCCAGCAGCTTAGACAGGGCACGTGGAAACACCATATATTTT. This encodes CASSLDRARGNTIYF.

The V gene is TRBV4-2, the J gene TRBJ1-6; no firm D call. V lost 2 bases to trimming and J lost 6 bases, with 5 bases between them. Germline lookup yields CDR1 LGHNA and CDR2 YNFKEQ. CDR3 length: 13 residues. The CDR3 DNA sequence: TGTGCCAGCAGCCAACCCTCTAATTCACCCCTCCACTTT. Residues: CASSQPSNSPLHF.

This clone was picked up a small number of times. Here the CDR3 DNA reads TGCGCCAGCAGGCAGAGGGTCTCCTCCTACAATGAGCAGTTCTTC. This sequence encodes CASRQRVSSYNEQFF. This chain links TRBV4-1 with TRBJ2-1; TRBD2 is a possible D gene (5 bases). This CDR3 comprises 15 residues. Germline CDR1 MGHRA, CDR2 YSYEKL. Trimming left V 6 bases short and J 0 bases short, with 12 bases between.

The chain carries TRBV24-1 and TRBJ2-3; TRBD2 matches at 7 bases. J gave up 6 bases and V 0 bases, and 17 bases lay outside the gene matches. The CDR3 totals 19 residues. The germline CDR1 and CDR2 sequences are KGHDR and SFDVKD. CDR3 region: CATSDLASGGGLTMDTQYF. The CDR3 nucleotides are TGTGCCACCAGTGATTTGGCCTCTGGCGGGGGACTTACAATGGATACGCAGTATTTT.

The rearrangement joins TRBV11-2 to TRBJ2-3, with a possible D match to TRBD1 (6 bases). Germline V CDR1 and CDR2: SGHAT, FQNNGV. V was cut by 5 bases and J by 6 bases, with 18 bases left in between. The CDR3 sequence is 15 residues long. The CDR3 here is CASSTRDTHADTQYF. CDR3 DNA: TGTGCCAGCAGCACTCGGGACACGCATGCGGATACGCAGTATTTT.

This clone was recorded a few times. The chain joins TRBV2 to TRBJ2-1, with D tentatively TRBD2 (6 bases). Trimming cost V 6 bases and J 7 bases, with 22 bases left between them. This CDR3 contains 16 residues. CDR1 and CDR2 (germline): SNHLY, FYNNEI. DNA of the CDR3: TGTGCCAGCAGCGCCCAGCGGGCCGAGATCTCAAATGAGCAGTTCTTC. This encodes CASSAQRAEISNEQFF. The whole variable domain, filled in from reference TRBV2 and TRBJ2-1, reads EPEVTQTPSHQVTQMGQEVILRCVPISNHLYFYWYRQILGQKVEFLVSFYNNEISEKSEIFDDQFSVERPDGSNFTLKIRSTKLEDSAMYFCASSAQRAEISNEQFFGPGTRLTVL.

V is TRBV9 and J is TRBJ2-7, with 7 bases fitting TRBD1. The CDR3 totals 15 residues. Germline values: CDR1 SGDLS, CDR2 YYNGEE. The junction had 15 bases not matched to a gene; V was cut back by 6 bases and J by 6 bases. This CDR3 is CASTLGDSGGTEQYV. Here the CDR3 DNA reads TGTGCCAGCACCTTGGGGGACAGTGGGGGAACCGAGCAGTACGTC.

CDR3 DNA: TGCGCCAGCACCCAAACCGGGGGGCTACTAGACACAGATACGCAGTATTTT. Translated: CASTQTGGLLDTDTQYF. The V gene is TRBV5-1, the J gene TRBJ2-3; perhaps TRBD2 as D (7 bases). This CDR3 region has 17 residues. The germline gives CDR1 SGHRS, CDR2 YFSETQ. Trimming took 6 bases from V and 2 from J, leaving 22 bases between them.

The CDR3 loop is CASSFEGPNTEAFF. CDR3 in DNA: TGTGCCAGCAGCTTCGAGGGCCCGAACACTGAAGCTTTCTTT. The gene calls are TRBV5-6 and TRBJ1-1; D gene unclear. The CDR3 extends over 14 amino acids. CDR1 and CDR2 (germline): SGHDT, YYEEEE. Trimming left V 2 bases short and J 1 base short, with 9 bases between. Combining the CDR3 with reference TRBV5-6 and TRBJ1-1 gives the whole variable domain DAGVTQSPTHLIKTRGQQVTLRCSPKSGHDTVSWYQQALGQGPQFIFQYYEEEERQRGNFPDRFSGHQFPNYSSELNVNALLLGDSALYLCASSFEGPNTEAFFGQGTRLTVV.

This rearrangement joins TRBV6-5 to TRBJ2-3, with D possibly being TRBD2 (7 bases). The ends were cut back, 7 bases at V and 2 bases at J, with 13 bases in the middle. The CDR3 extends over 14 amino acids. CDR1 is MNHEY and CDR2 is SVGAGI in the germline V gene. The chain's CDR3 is CASMQGTITDTQYF. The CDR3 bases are TGTGCCAGCATGCAGGGGACTATCACAGATACGCAGTATTTT.

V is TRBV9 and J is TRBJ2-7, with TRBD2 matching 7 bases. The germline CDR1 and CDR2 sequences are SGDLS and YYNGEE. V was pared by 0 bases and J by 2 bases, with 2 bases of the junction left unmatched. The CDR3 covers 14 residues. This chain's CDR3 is CASSVGTRPYEQYF. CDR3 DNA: TGTGCCAGCAGCGTAGGGACTAGGCCCTACGAGCAGTACTTC.

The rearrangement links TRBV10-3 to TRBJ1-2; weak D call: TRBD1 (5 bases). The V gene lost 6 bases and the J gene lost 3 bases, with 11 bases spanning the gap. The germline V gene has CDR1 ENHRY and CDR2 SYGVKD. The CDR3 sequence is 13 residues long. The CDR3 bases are TGTGCCATCAGATGGGCGGGGGACTATGGCTACACCTTC. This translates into CAIRWAGDYGYTF.

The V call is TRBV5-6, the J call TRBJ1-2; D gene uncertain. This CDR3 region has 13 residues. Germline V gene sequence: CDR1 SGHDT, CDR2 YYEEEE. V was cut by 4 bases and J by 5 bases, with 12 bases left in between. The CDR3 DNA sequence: TGTGCCAGCAGCAAACAGCATCAATATGGCTACACCTTC. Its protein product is CASSKQHQYGYTF.

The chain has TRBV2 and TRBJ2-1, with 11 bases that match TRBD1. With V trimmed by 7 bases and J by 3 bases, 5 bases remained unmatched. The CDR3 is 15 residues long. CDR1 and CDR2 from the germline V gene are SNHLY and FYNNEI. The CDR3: CASISGTGGYNEQFF. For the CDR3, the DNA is TGTGCCAGCATCTCCGGGACAGGGGGCTACAATGAGCAGTTCTTC.

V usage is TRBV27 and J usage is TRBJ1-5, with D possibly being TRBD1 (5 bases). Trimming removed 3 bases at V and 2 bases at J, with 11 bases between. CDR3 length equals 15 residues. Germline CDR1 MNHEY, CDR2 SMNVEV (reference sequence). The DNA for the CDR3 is TGTGCCAGCAGTTTCAGGGCGATAGGCAATCAGCCCCAGCATTTT. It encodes CASSFRAIGNQPQHF.

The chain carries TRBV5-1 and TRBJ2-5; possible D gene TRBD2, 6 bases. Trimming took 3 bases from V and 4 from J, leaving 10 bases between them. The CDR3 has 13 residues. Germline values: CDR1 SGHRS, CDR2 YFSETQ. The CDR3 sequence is CASSWDFGETQYF. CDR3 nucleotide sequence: TGCGCCAGCAGCTGGGACTTTGGAGAGACCCAGTACTTC.

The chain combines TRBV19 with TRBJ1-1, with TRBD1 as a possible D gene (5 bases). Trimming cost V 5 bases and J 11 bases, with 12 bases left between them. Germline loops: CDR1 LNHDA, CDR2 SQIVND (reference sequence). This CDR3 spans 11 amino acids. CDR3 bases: TGTGCCAGTAGTCCCGGGGCGGGGGCTTTCTTT. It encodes CASSPGAGAFF.

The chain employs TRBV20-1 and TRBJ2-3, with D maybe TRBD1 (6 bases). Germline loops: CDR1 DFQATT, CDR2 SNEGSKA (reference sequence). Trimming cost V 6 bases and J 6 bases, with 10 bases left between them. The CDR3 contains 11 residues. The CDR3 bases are TGCAGTGCCGCAGGGGATGATACGCAGTATTTT. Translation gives CSAAGDDTQYF.

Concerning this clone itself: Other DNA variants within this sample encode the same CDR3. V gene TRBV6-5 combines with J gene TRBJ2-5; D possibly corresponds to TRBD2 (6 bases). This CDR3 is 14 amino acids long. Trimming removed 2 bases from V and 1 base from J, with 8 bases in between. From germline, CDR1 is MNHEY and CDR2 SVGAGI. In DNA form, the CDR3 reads TGTGCCAGCAGTTACGGGGGGACCCAAGAGACCCAGTACTTC. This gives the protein CASSYGGTQETQYF.

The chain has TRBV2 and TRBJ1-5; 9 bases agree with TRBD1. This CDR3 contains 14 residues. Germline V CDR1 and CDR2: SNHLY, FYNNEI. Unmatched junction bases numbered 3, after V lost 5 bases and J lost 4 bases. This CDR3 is CASSLDRGNQPQHF. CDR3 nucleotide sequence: TGTGCCAGCAGTCTTGACAGGGGGAATCAGCCCCAGCATTTT.

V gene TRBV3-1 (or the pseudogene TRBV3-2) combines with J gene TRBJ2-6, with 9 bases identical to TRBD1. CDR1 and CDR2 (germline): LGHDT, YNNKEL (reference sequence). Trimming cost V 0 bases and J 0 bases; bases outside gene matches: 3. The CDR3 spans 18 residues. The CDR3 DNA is TGTGCCAGCAGCCAAGAGGGGACAGGGTTCTCTGGGGCCAACGTCCTGACTTTC. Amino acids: CASSQEGTGFSGANVLTF.

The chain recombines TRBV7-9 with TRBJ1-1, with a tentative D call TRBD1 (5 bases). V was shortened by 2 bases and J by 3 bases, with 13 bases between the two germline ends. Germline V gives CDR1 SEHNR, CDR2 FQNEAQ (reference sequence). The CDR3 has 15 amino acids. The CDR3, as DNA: TGTGCCAGCAGCTTAAAGACGGGGGGATACACTGAAGCTTTCTTT. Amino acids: CASSLKTGGYTEAFF.

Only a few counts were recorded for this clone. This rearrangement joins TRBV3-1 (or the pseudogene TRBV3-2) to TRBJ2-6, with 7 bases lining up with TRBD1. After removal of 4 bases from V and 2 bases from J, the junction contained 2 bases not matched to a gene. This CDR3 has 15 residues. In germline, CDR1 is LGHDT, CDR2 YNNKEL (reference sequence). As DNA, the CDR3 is TGTGCCAGCAGCCTAGGACAGGCTGGGGCCAACGTCCTGACTTTC. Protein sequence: CASSLGQAGANVLTF.

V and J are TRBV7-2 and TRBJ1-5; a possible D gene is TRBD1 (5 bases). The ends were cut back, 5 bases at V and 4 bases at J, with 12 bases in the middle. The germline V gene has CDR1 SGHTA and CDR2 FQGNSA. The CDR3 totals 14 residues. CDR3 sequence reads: CASSPPGYNQPQHF. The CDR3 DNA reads TGTGCCAGCAGCCCCCCAGGGTATAATCAGCCCCAGCATTTT.

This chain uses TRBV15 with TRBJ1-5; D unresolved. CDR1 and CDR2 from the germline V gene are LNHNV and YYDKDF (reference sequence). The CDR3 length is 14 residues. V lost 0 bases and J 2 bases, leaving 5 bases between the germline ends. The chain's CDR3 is CATSRDPGNQPQHF. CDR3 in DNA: TGTGCCACCAGCAGAGATCCAGGCAATCAGCCCCAGCATTTT.

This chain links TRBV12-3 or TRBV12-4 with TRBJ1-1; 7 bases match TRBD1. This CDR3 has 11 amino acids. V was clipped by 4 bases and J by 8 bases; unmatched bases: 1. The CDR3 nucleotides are TGTGCCAGCAGTTGGACAGGAGAAGCTTTCTTT. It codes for CASSWTGEAFF.